These T cell receptor beta chains were read from a single sample in a study of blood T cell repertoires in COVID-19. Data came from immunoSEQ multiplex PCR; TCRdb stores just in-frame clones and leaves some out. The table shows 45,000 to 55,000 clones, with around 68% occurring only once. Sequenced sample: peripheral blood. All receptors derive from a woman in her seventies with acute or convalescent COVID-19. Each CDR3 is given with its conserved first and last residue. D genes are given only for firm matches. Clone size appears in some rows only: once, few, many, or a class for an expanded clone.

J gene	V gene	clone size	D gene	CDR3 DNA	CDR3 protein
TRBJ1-2	TRBV14	.	.	TGTGCCAGCAGCCAAGGGGGGGAGTGGAACTATGGCTACACCTTC	CASSQGGEWNYGYTF
TRBJ2-5	TRBV3-1/TRBV3-2	.	TRBD2	TGTGCCAGCAGCCCCTACGGACTAGCGGGAGAGACCCAGTACTTC	CASSPYGLAGETQYF
TRBJ2-7	TRBV19	.	.	TGTGCCAGTAGTATACGGACACAGGGAAGCGAGCAGTACTTC	CASSIRTQGSEQYF
TRBJ2-4	TRBV19	.	.	TGTGCCAGTAGCACACAGGGTAGCCAGGGAAACATTCAGTACTTC	CASSTQGSQGNIQYF
TRBJ2-5	TRBV12-5	.	.	TGTGCTAGTAGTCCCACCGGGGAGACCCAGTACTTC	CASSPTGETQYF
TRBJ1-2	TRBV7-9	.	TRBD1	TGTGCCAGCAGCCGGGACAGGGGGGCGAATGGCTACACCTTC	CASSRDRGANGYTF
TRBJ1-2	TRBV5-1	few	.	TGCGCCAGCAGCGGCCCAGAACGGGGGTACTATGGCTACACCTTC	CASSGPERGYYGYTF
TRBJ2-5	TRBV28	.	TRBD2	TGTGCCAGCAGTCTAGCGGTGCAAGAGACCCAGTACTTC	CASSLAVQETQYF
TRBJ1-6	TRBV15	.	TRBD1	TGTGCCACCAGCGAAAGATTTTTGGACAGGAATTATAATTCACCCCTCCACTTT	CATSERFLDRNYNSPLHF
TRBJ1-2	TRBV11-2	.	.	TGTGCCAGCAGCTTAGTAGGTGGGCAGGGCGACTACACCTTC	CASSLVGGQGDYTF
TRBJ2-7	TRBV24-1	few	TRBD1	TGTGCCACCAGTAGGACAGGAACCTACGAGCAGTACTTC	CATSRTGTYEQYF
TRBJ1-6	TRBV3-1/TRBV3-2	.	TRBD1	TGTGCCAGCAGCCCGGGACAGGAAGGATCACCCCTCCACTTT	CASSPGQEGSPLHF
TRBJ1-3	TRBV4-2	.	.	TGTGCCAGCAGCCAAGCGGAGAGGCAGAGCTCTGGAAACACCATATATTTT	CASSQAERQSSGNTIYF
TRBJ2-1	TRBV9	.	TRBD2	TGTGCCAGCAGCGTTCAGGAGCCGGGCGGGACTAAGTACAATGAGCAGTTCTTC	CASSVQEPGGTKYNEQFF
TRBJ2-4	TRBV3-1/TRBV3-2	.	.	TGTGCCAGCAGCCGAAACGCCATGAGGACTCTAGCCAAAAACATTCAGTACTTC	CASSRNAMRTLAKNIQYF
TRBJ1-2	TRBV6-5	.	.	TGTGCCAGCAGTCGACAGACCTTGGGCGGCTACACCTTC	CASSRQTLGGYTF
TRBJ2-6	TRBV28	.	.	TGTGCCAGCAGGTTACGGTCTGGGGCCAACGTCCTGACTTTC	CASRLRSGANVLTF
TRBJ1-6	TRBV10-2	many	.	TGCGCCAGCAGTGAGTCGGGTCGGGGGGCATTGGCTGGCTTGCTTAATTCACCCCTCCACTTT	CASSESGRGALAGLLNSPLHF
TRBJ1-2	TRBV12-3/TRBV12-4	few	TRBD1	TGTGCCAGCAGCCCACAGGGGGGAGATGGCTACACCTTC	CASSPQGGDGYTF
TRBJ2-2	TRBV7-9	.	TRBD2	TGTGCCAGCAGCGCGGGACTAGCCACAAGCACCGGGGAGCTGTTTTTT	CASSAGLATSTGELFF
TRBJ2-6	TRBV7-2	.	.	TGTGCCAGCGGCGACGGGAGCTCTGGGGCCAACGTCCTGACTTTC	CASGDGSSGANVLTF
TRBJ2-5	TRBV6-5	.	.	TGTGCCAGCTCCCCCAGAATACGAGAGACCCAGTACTTC	CASSPRIRETQYF
TRBJ2-2	TRBV5-1	.	.	TGCGCCAGCAAGTCGGGGGTAGAGACCGGGGAGCTGTTTTTT	CASKSGVETGELFF
TRBJ2-1	TRBV24-1	.	.	TGTGCCACCAGGAGGGACACCTCCTACAATGAGCAGTTCTTC	CATRRDTSYNEQFF
TRBJ2-5	TRBV19	once	TRBD1	TGTGCCAGTAGTTCCCAGGGGGAGGAGACCCAGTACTTC	CASSSQGEETQYF
TRBJ2-7	TRBV19	few	TRBD1	TGTGCCAGTAGTGCCAATCCCGGGACAGGGGACGAGCAGTACTTC	CASSANPGTGDEQYF
TRBJ1-6	TRBV16	.	.	TGTGCCAGCAGCCAACGAGGCCGGGGGTCACCCCTCCACTTT	CASSQRGRGSPLHF
TRBJ2-5	TRBV6-6	.	.	TGTGCCAGCAGTTATACCGGGAACAAGGAGACCCAGTACTTC	CASSYTGNKETQYF
TRBJ1-6	TRBV28	.	.	TGTGCCAGCAGTGCCCCGGACAGCCGTTATAATTCACCCCTCCACTTT	CASSAPDSRYNSPLHF
TRBJ2-1	TRBV28	many	TRBD2	TGTGCCAGCAGTTCCCTTGGACTAGTAGGCAATGAGCAGTTCTTC	CASSSLGLVGNEQFF
TRBJ2-7	TRBV2	.	TRBD1	TGTGCCAGCAACGGACAGGTCCGCCCCGAGCAGTACTTC	CASNGQVRPEQYF
TRBJ1-2	TRBV28	.	.	TGTGCCAGCACAGGGTCGGACTATGGCTACACCTTC	CASTGSDYGYTF
TRBJ2-7	TRBV18	.	.	TGTGCCAGTCGGGGACAAGACTACGAGCAGTACTTC	CASRGQDYEQYF
TRBJ1-2	TRBV23-1	.	TRBD1	TGCGCCAGCAGTCAAAGGGGGCTTCACACCTTC	CASSQRGLHTF
TRBJ2-1	TRBV27	.	.	TGTGCCAGCAGCCGGGAGAGGGGATACAATGAGCAGTTCTTC	CASSRERGYNEQFF
TRBJ2-1	TRBV2	few	.	TGTGCCAGCAGTCCGAGCGGGCTAGTTTACAATGAGCAGTTCTTC	CASSPSGLVYNEQFF
TRBJ1-4	TRBV6-1	.	TRBD1	TGTGCCAGCAGTGAATTTGGACAGGGGAGTTTTGATGAAAAACTGTTTTTT	CASSEFGQGSFDEKLFF
TRBJ2-3	TRBV7-9	.	TRBD2	TGTGCCAGCAGCTCAGCGAGCGGGGGCTCCCACATTACGCAGTATTTT	CASSSASGGSHITQYF
TRBJ2-3	TRBV28	.	.	TGTGCCAGCAGTTTCCCGGGCAGGGCCACAGATACGCAGTATTTT	CASSFPGRATDTQYF
TRBJ2-1	TRBV10-2	many	TRBD2	TGCGCCAGCAAAAAACTAGCGGGGGCCAGGCTCTCCTACAATGAGCAGTTCTTC	CASKKLAGARLSYNEQFF
TRBJ2-2	TRBV28	.	TRBD2	TGTGCCAGCAGTTCCCCGAGCGGGAGGGCGGTCCACGGGGAGCTGTTTTTT	CASSSPSGRAVHGELFF
TRBJ2-2	TRBV11-2	few	TRBD1	TGTGCCAGCAGCCCCCGGACAGGGCGAGAAACCGGGGAGCTGTTTTTT	CASSPRTGRETGELFF
TRBJ2-1	TRBV3-1/TRBV3-2	.	TRBD2	TGTGCCAGCAGCCTGACTAGCGGATACAATGAGCAGTTCTTC	CASSLTSGYNEQFF
TRBJ2-3	TRBV18	.	TRBD2	TGTGCCAGCTCACCACGGTCTCGTGCGGGAGTGGGCACAGATACGCAGTATTTT	CASSPRSRAGVGTDTQYF
TRBJ2-5	TRBV28	.	TRBD1	TGTGCCAGCAGCAGGGACAGACAAGAGACCCAGTACTTC	CASSRDRQETQYF
TRBJ1-4	TRBV7-6	.	TRBD1	TGTGCCAGCAGCCTAAGAGGACAGGGAAAGGGAAATGAAAAACTGTTTTTT	CASSLRGQGKGNEKLFF
TRBJ2-2	TRBV7-3	.	.	TGTGCCAGCAGCTTAGTGGGCACCTTAACGAACACCGGGGAGCTGTTTTTT	CASSLVGTLTNTGELFF
TRBJ1-2	TRBV12-3/TRBV12-4	few	.	TGTGCCAGCAGTTTTGAGGGATCAGGTGGCTACACCTTC	CASSFEGSGGYTF
TRBJ2-1	TRBV19	.	TRBD2	TGTGCCAGTTCCCGGACTAGCGGGAGGGCCGTGAATGAGCAGTTCTTC	CASSRTSGRAVNEQFF
TRBJ2-3	TRBV5-1	.	TRBD2	TGCGCCAGCAGCTTGGACGGGGGGGGCACAGATACGCAGTATTTT	CASSLDGGGTDTQYF
TRBJ2-2	TRBV21-1	.	.	TGTGCCAGCAGCAAACCGAGACTAGCGGTAACAGAATCGAACACCGGGGAGCTGTTTTTT	CASSKPRLAVTESNTGELFF
TRBJ1-3	TRBV2	.	.	TGTGCCAGCAGGGCGACAGGCTCTGGAAACACCATATATTTT	CASRATGSGNTIYF
TRBJ2-7	TRBV27	once	TRBD1	TGTGCCAGCAGTTCACCATTCGGGACAGGCCCTTACGAGCAGTACTTC	CASSSPFGTGPYEQYF